This passage covers 8 T cell receptor beta chains from one sample sequenced in a study of T cell changes during pregnancy in multiple sclerosis (dated by TCRdb to between 2018 and 2020). The library was prepared using the immunoSEQ multiplex PCR assay. The immuneACCESS repertoire file appears here via TCRdb, limited to in-frame rearrangements. These files lack a portion of the clones; in checked studies, under half of the deficit traces to unresolved V genes, and the cause of the others is not known. In this sample the table shows roughly 40,000 clones, approximately 91% of which occur a single time. Approximately 4.3% of the sample rests with the top ten. Sequencing used CD8+ T cells from peripheral blood mononuclear cells, obtained in the first trimester of pregnancy. The receptors originated from a female donor with multiple sclerosis, enrolled in a pregnancy study.

The rearrangement joins TRBV19 to TRBJ2-7; perhaps TRBD2 as D (6 bases). The CDR3 is 16 amino acids. The V end lost 2 bases, the J end lost 3 bases, and 17 bases lay between the germline ends. Germline V CDR1 and CDR2: LNHDA, SQIVND (reference sequence). CDR3 amino acids: CASSITSAGDFYEQYF. CDR3 bases: TGTGCCAGTAGTATAACCTCGGCCGGGGACTTCTACGAGCAGTACTTC. Filled out from reference TRBV19 and TRBJ2-7, the complete variable domain reads DGGITQSPKYLFRKEGQNVTLSCEQNLNHDAMYWYRQDPGQGLRLIYYSQIVNDFQKGDIAEGYSVSREKKESFPLTVTSAQKNPTAFYLCASSITSAGDFYEQYFGPGTRLTVT.

The V gene is TRBV13, the J gene TRBJ2-3; D unclear. CDR3 length equals 16 residues. The V end was cut by 6 bases, the J end by 1 base, with 17 bases between. Germline values: CDR1 PRHDT, CDR2 FYEKMQ (reference sequence). CDR3 amino acids: CASRSPSGARTDTQYF. In DNA, the CDR3 is TGTGCCAGCAGGTCGCCGTCAGGCGCCCGCACAGATACGCAGTATTTT.

V and J are TRBV7-9 and TRBJ2-3; D unresolved. The V end lost 5 bases, the J end lost 6 bases, and 9 bases lay between the germline ends. Germline lookup yields CDR1 SEHNR and CDR2 FQNEAQ (reference sequence). The CDR3 is 12 amino acids. CDR3 region: CASSASLDTQYF. The DNA of the CDR3 is TGTGCCAGCAGCGCGAGCCTGGATACGCAGTATTTT.

This clone was recorded only once. V gene TRBV5-1 combines with J gene TRBJ1-5; 8 positions match TRBD1. V lost 4 bases and J lost 3; bases outside the gene matches: 6. The CDR3 length is 15 residues. Germline values: CDR1 SGHRS, CDR2 YFSETQ. As DNA, the CDR3 is TGCGCCAGCAGCGGACAGGGACAGCACAATCAGCCCCAGCATTTT. It is translated as CASSGQGQHNQPQHF.

By sample fraction, this clone is medium-sized (0.01 to 0.1%). This chain uses TRBV19 with TRBJ2-7, with a possible D match to TRBD1 (6 bases). This CDR3 has 15 amino acids. Trimming shortened V by 5 bases and J by 3 bases, and 17 bases separated the two germline ends. Germline CDR1 reads LNHDA; CDR2 reads SQIVND (reference sequence). The CDR3 here is CASSASGDPLYEQYF. The CDR3 DNA sequence: TGTGCCAGTAGTGCCTCAGGGGATCCCCTCTACGAGCAGTACTTC.

This rearrangement joins TRBV2 to TRBJ2-3; possibly TRBD1 for D (6 bases). CDR1 and CDR2 (germline): SNHLY, FYNNEI. CDR3 length: 11 amino acids. The germline V and J ends were trimmed by 4 bases and 11 bases, with 10 bases remaining between them. The CDR3 DNA reads TGTGCCAGCAGTGGACAGGAAGAGCAGTATTTT. Its protein is CASSGQEEQYF.

The chain links TRBV21-1 to TRBJ2-1; TRBD1, the D gene given by the table, was not confirmed from the DNA. TRBV21-1 is a listed pseudogene. The CDR3 totals 15 residues. CDR3 DNA sequence: TGTGCCAGCAGCAAAAGGGGACAGGACTACAATGAGCAGTTCTTC. Its translation: CASSKRGQDYNEQFF.

This chain connects TRBV4-1 to TRBJ1-6, with TRBD1 matching 10 bases. V dropped 0 bases and J dropped 9; count of bases not matched to a gene: 5. The CDR3 has 16 residues. From germline, CDR1 is MGHRA and CDR2 YSYEKL. The CDR3 nucleotides read TGCGCCAGCAGCCAAGAGACAGGGGGCGTCAGTTCACCCCTCCACTTT. Protein sequence: CASSQETGGVSSPLHF.